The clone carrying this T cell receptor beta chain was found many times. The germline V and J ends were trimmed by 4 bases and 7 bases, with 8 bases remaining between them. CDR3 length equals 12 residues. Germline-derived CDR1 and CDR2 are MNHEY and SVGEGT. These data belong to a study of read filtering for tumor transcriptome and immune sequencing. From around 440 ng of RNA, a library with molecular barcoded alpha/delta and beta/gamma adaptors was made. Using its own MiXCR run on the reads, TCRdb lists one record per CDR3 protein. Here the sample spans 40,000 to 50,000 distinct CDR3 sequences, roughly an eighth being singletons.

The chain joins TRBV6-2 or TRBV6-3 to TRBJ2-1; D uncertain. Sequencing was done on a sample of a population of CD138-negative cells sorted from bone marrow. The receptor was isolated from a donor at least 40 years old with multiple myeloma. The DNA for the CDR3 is TGTGCCAGCAGTTTGATTACGAATGAGCAGTTCTTC. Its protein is CASSLITNEQFF.